These 4 T cell receptor beta chains originate from one sample sequenced in a study of cytomegalovirus exposure and HLA in healthy donors. Primers for the PCR totalled 60 Vbeta and 13 Jbeta. The method was immunoSEQ multiplex PCR; TCRdb's version includes in-frame clones alone and lacks a portion of them. The sample comprises fewer than 130,000 clones, approximately 86% of which are singletons, and around 2% rests with the top ten. The sample consisted of PBMCs. The source is a man aged 40-55 years in good health and CMV-seronegative.

This chain uses TRBV7-2 with TRBJ2-7, with a weak D call TRBD1 (6 bases). The V gene's germline CDR1 is SGHTA and CDR2 FQGNSA. The V and J ends lost 1 base and 2 bases respectively, with 12 bases between them. The CDR3 consists of 15 residues. The CDR3 DNA follows: TGTGCCAGCAGCTTAGTCGGACAGACTGCCTACGAGCAGTACTTC. Translated: CASSLVGQTAYEQYF.

V and J are TRBV11-2 and TRBJ1-4; TRBD1 is a possible D gene (5 bases). The CDR3 is 15 amino acids. The germline V gene encodes CDR1 SGHAT and CDR2 FQNNGV. The ends were cut back, 4 bases at V and 8 bases at J, with 17 bases in the middle. The CDR3 spells CASSSPGGDSEKLFF. The CDR3 bases are TGTGCCAGCAGCTCCCCCGGGGGTGACAGCGAAAAACTGTTTTTT.

The chain links TRBV5-1 to TRBJ1-1; TRBD1 agrees at 8 bases. CDR1 is SGHRS, CDR2 YFSETQ, per germline. The CDR3 runs 15 residues. Trimming took 4 bases from V and 0 from J; bases not matched to a gene: 5. This CDR3 reads CASSNGQGMNTEAFF. As DNA, the CDR3 is TGCGCCAGCAGCAATGGACAGGGTATGAACACTGAAGCTTTCTTT.

The CDR3 here is CASSPVGGLDGYTF. DNA of the CDR3: TGTGCCAGCAGCCCAGTCGGGGGGCTTGATGGCTACACCTTC. The gene calls are TRBV7-6 and TRBJ1-2; possible D gene TRBD1, 6 bases. Trimming took 5 bases from V and 6 from J, leaving 16 bases between them. CDR3 length: 14 residues. Germline values: CDR1 SGHVS, CDR2 FNYEAQ. Looking up the rest from reference TRBV7-6 and TRBJ1-2 gives the full variable domain: GAGVSQSPRYKVTKRGQDVALRCDPISGHVSLYWYRQALGQGPEFLTYFNYEAQQDKSGLPNDRFSAERPEGSISTLTIQRTEQRDSAMYRCASSPVGGLDGYTFGSGTRLTVV.